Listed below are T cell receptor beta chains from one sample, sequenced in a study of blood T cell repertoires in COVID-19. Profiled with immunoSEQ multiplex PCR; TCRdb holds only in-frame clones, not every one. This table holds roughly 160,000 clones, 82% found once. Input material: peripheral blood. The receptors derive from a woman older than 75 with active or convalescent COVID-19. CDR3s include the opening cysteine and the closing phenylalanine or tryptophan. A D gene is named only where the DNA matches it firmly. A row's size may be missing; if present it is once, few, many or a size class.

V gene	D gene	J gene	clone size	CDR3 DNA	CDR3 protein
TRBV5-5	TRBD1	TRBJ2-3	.	TGTGCCAGCAGCTTACGTATTCCAGGGGGAACTAGCACAGATACGCAGTATTTT	CASSLRIPGGTSTDTQYF
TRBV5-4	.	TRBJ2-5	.	TGTGCCAGCAGCTTGCAACAAGAAGAGACCCAGTACTTC	CASSLQQEETQYF
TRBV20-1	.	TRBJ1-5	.	TGCAGTGCTAGTTATGGAGGCACTTATAGCAATCAGCCCCAGCATTTT	CSASYGGTYSNQPQHF
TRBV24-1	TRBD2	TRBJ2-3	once	TGTGCCACCAGTGACTCGGGAGGGGTCATGGATACGCAGTATTTT	CATSDSGGVMDTQYF
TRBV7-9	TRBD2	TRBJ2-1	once	TGTGCCAGCAGCTTCCAGCTAGCGGGAGTATACAATGAGCAGTTCTTC	CASSFQLAGVYNEQFF
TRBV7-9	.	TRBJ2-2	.	TGTGCCAGCAGCTTAGGGACAACGAACACCGGGGAGCTGTTTTTT	CASSLGTTNTGELFF
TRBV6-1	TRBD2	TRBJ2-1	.	TGTGCCAGCAGTGAAGGTCTAGCGGCTTACAATGAGCAGTTCTTC	CASSEGLAAYNEQFF
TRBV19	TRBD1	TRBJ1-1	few	TGTGCCAGTAGTCCGACACAGGGGGCCGAGACTGAAGCTTTCTTT	CASSPTQGAETEAFF
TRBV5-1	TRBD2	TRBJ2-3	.	TGCGCCAGCAGCTCACAGGGACTAGCGGGAGGGTTAGTCGGGACAGATACGCAGTATTTT	CASSSQGLAGGLVGTDTQYF
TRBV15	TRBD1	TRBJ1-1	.	TGTGCCACCAGTAGGGACAGTGAAGCTTTCTTT	CATSRDSEAFF
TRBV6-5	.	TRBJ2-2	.	TGTGCCACCGGGGAGCGGCTGAACACCGGGGAGCTGTTTTTT	CATGERLNTGELFF
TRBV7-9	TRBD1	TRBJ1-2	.	TGTGCCAGCAGCTCACCGGACAGGGGTGGCTACACCTTC	CASSSPDRGGYTF
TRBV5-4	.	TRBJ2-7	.	TGTGCCAGCAGCTTGACAGGGTCCTACGAGCAGTACTTC	CASSLTGSYEQYF
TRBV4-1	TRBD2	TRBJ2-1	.	TGCGCCAGCAGTAGTGCTAGCGGGAGGGCCGGTGAGCAGTTCTTC	CASSSASGRAGEQFF
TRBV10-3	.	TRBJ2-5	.	TGTGCCATCAGGGGGACACCCCAAGAGACCCAGTACTTC	CAIRGTPQETQYF
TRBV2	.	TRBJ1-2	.	TGTGCCAGCAGTGTACAAAGGAGGGCCCATAATGGCTACACCTTC	CASSVQRRAHNGYTF
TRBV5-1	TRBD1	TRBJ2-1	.	TGCGCCAGCAGCTTACAGGGGGCGAGCACCTACAATGAGCAGTTCTTC	CASSLQGASTYNEQFF
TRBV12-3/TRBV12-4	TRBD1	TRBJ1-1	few	TGTGCCAGCAGTTTCCGCAGGGGGGCTGAAGCTTTCTTT	CASSFRRGAEAFF
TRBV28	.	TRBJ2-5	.	TGTGCCAGCAGTTCACTCCCCGAGACCCAGTACTTC	CASSSLPETQYF
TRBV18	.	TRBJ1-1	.	TGTGCCAGCTCCACGGCCGGGGGGCCCAGTACTGAAGCTTTCTTT	CASSTAGGPSTEAFF
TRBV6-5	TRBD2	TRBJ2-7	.	TGTGCCAGCAGTCCCAGCGGGAACGAGCAGTACTTC	CASSPSGNEQYF
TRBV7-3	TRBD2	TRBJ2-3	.	TGTGCCAGCAGCTCACTCCGGACTAGCGGAGGAAGCACAGATACGCAGTATTTT	CASSSLRTSGGSTDTQYF
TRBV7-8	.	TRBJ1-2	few	TGTGCCAGCAGCTTAGCTATACGCGGCCACTATGGCTACACCTTC	CASSLAIRGHYGYTF
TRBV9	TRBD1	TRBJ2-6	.	TGTGCCAGCAGCGTCGGAGACAGGGGACGTTCCGGGGCCAACGTCCTGACTTTC	CASSVGDRGRSGANVLTF
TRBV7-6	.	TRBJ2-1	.	TGTGCCAGCAGCTTACTATGGGGAGGAGGTAATGAGCAGTTCTTC	CASSLLWGGGNEQFF
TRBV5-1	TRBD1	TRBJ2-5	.	TGCGCCAGCAGCCTGGCCGGGACAGGGGAAGAGACCCAGTACTTC	CASSLAGTGEETQYF
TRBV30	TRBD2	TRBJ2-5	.	TGTGCCTGGAGTGTCTCCGGGAGGGGGAACCAAGAGACCCAGTACTTC	CAWSVSGRGNQETQYF
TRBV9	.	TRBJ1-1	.	TGTGCCAGCAGCGTAGATATGAACACTGAAGCTTTCTTT	CASSVDMNTEAFF
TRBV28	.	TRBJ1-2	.	TGTGCCAGCAGTTTAGGGGGGGGACGGTTCTATGGCTACACCTTC	CASSLGGGRFYGYTF
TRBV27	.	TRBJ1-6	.	TGTGCCAGCAGTCCGTATAGGGGCAATAATTCACCCCTCCACTTT	CASSPYRGNNSPLHF
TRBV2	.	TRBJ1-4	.	TGTGCCAGCAGAGGGGGGGGGTCTAATGAAAAACTGTTTTTT	CASRGGGSNEKLFF
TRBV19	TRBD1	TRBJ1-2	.	TGTGCCAGTAGTCGACAGGGGACTTATGGCTACACCTTC	CASSRQGTYGYTF
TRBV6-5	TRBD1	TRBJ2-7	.	TGTGCCAGCAGAAGCACGGGACAGGGTATAGGCGAGCAGTACTTC	CASRSTGQGIGEQYF
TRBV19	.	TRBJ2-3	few	TGTGCCAGTAGTATAGAGTTTAGGCAGGCCCCGGATACGCAGTATTTT	CASSIEFRQAPDTQYF
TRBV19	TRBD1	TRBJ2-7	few	TGTGCCAGTAGCTCGACAGGGAACTCCTACGAGCAGTACTTC	CASSSTGNSYEQYF
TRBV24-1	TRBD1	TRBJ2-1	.	TGTGCCACCAGTGACCAGGGACAGGGGAGCTCCTACAATGAGCAGTTCTTC	CATSDQGQGSSYNEQFF
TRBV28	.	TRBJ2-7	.	TGTGCCAGCAGTGTTCAGGGGAACCTGTACTTC	CASSVQGNLYF
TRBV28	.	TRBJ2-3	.	TGTGCCAGCAGTTTTGAGGGTCGTACGCAGTATTTT	CASSFEGRTQYF
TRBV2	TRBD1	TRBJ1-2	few	TGTGCCAGTTCTCTGGGACAGAACTATGGCTACACCTTC	CASSLGQNYGYTF
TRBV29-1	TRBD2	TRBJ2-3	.	TGCAGCGTTATGGGTAGCGGGGGGGTCGGCACAGATACGCAGTATTTT	CSVMGSGGVGTDTQYF
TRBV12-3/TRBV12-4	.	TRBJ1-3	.	TGTGCCAGCACCCGAAATCGGGGAAACACCATATATTTT	CASTRNRGNTIYF
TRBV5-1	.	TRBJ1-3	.	TGCGCCAGCAGCTTGGTTGCTCCGAGCTCTGGAAACACCATATATTTT	CASSLVAPSSGNTIYF
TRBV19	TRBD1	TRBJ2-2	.	TGTGCCAGTAGAGCGATGGGACAGGGAGGCACCGGGGAGCTGTTTTTT	CASRAMGQGGTGELFF
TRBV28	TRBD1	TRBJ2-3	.	TGTGCCAGCAGTTTCGCAGGGGGTTGGGATACGCAGTATTTT	CASSFAGGWDTQYF
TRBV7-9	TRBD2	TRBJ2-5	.	TGTGCCAGCAGTTCAACTAGCGCCCAGACCCAGTACTTC	CASSSTSAQTQYF
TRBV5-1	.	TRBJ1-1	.	TGCGCCAGCAGCCCACAGACATGGGTGGTCACTGAAGCTTTCTTT	CASSPQTWVVTEAFF
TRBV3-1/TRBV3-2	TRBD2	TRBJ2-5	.	TGTGCCAGCAGGCCCATAGCGGGAGGTCCCAACTTC	CASRPIAGGPNF
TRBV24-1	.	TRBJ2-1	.	TGTGCCACCAGTGATTTTGTGGTAGCGGCAAGCTCCTACAATGAGCAGTTCTTC	CATSDFVVAASSYNEQFF
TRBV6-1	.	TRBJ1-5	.	TGTGCCAGCAGTGAACCCATTACAGGCAATCAGCCCCAGCATTTT	CASSEPITGNQPQHF
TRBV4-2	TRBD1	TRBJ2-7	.	TGTGCCAGCAGCCACTACAGGGGCAGGGAATCCTACGAGCAGTACTTC	CASSHYRGRESYEQYF